The next 30 T cell receptor beta chains were all read from a single sample in a study of T-cell memory formation after mild COVID-19 (dated by TCRdb to about 2021). Library preparation employed 5' RACE. These reads were obtained on an Illumina NovaSeq 6000. The public reads were reprocessed in TCRdb via fastp at Q25 and MiXCR, keeping in-frame beta chains. Rows are unified per CDR3 protein, each entry keeping the most common DNA and genes. The sample table contains roughly 50,000 distinct CDR3 sequences; only one count was recorded for more than 8% of them. The ten largest clonotypes hold 1.2% of the sample. The sequenced sample consisted of PBMCs or a T cell subset sorted from them (not recorded which). These receptors were collected from a man aged 18-30 years who had mild COVID-19 (a few samples of this study predate the infection). The sample titles of this study are shuffled in the database, so cell type and time point are left out; the donor was told from shared clones.

The V gene is TRBV6-2 or TRBV6-3, the J gene TRBJ1-6; tentatively, D is TRBD1 (5 bases). V lost 4 bases and J lost 9, with 19 bases in between. There are 16 residues in the CDR3. CDR1 and CDR2 (germline): MNHEY, SVGEGT. CDR3 loop: CASSSTIRVIASPLHF. CDR3 coding DNA: TGTGCCAGCAGTTCGACCATCAGGGTAATTGCTTCACCCCTCCACTTT.

This clonotype was observed a few times. The V call is TRBV7-2, the J call TRBJ2-5; D gene uncertain. The CDR3 sequence is 13 residues long. V lost 6 bases, J lost 5 bases, and 13 bases lay in between. CDR1 is SGHTA and CDR2 is FQGNSA in the germline V gene. The CDR3 spells CASSPPAIETQYF. CDR3 sequence (DNA): TGTGCCAGCAGTCCCCCCGCCATTGAGACCCAGTACTTC. Based on the CDR3 plus reference TRBV7-2 and TRBJ2-5, the full variable domain is GAGVSQSPSNKVTEKGKDVELRCDPISGHTALYWYRQSLGQGLEFLIYFQGNSAPDKSGLPSDRFSAERTGGSVSTLTIQRTQQEDSAVYLCASSPPAIETQYFGPGTRLLVL.

This clonotype was detected a few times. The chain is built from TRBV9 and TRBJ2-1; TRBD1 agrees at 7 bases. V was pared by 2 bases and J by 3 bases, with 5 bases of the junction left unmatched. CDR3 length: 15 residues. Germline V gene lookup returns CDR1 SGDLS and CDR2 YYNGEE. CDR3 sequence reads: CASSVIRDSYNEQFF. The CDR3 nucleotides read TGTGCCAGCAGCGTGATAAGGGACAGCTACAATGAGCAGTTCTTC.

This clonotype was picked up many times. The rearrangement joins TRBV20-1 to TRBJ2-3; no clear D gene. The CDR3 runs to 14 residues. The germline V gene has CDR1 DFQATT and CDR2 SNEGSKA (reference sequence). V was shortened by 0 bases and J by 6 bases, with 13 bases between the two germline ends. For the CDR3, the DNA is TGCAGTGCTAGAGATCCTGCCCGTGACGATACGCAGTATTTT. Its protein is CSARDPARDDTQYF.

The chain recombines TRBV6-6 with TRBJ2-1; 7 nucleotides match TRBD2. Trimming removed 7 bases from V and 10 bases from J; junction bases left unmatched: 16. Looked up from germline, CDR1 is MNHNY and CDR2 is SVGAGI (reference sequence). CDR3 length equals 15 residues. The CDR3 nucleotides are TGTGCCAGCACCCCGGGGGGAAATTCCCTCGGGGAGCAGTTCTTC. This gives the protein CASTPGGNSLGEQFF.

At least ten counts were recorded for this clonotype. DNA of the CDR3: TGTGCCAGCAGCCAAGTATCGGGCGGCAATGAGCAGTTCTTC. It encodes CASSQVSGGNEQFF. V usage is TRBV4-2 and J usage is TRBJ2-1; no clear D gene. The CDR3 has 14 residues. V was cut by 1 base and J by 6 bases, with 10 bases left in between. Germline values: CDR1 LGHNA, CDR2 YNFKEQ.

Many counts were recorded for this clonotype. The chain recombines TRBV11-2 with TRBJ1-1, with D unresolved. Germline values: CDR1 SGHAT, CDR2 FQNNGV. The V gene lost 5 bases and the J gene lost 1 base, with 8 bases spanning the gap. The CDR3 length is 13 residues. CDR3 DNA sequence: TGTGCCAGCAGCACCACAAGGAACACTGAAGCTTTCTTT. This translates into CASSTTRNTEAFF. Full variable domain (rest looked up from reference TRBV11-2 and TRBJ1-1): EAGVAQSPRYKIIEKRQSVAFWCNPISGHATLYWYQQILGQGPKLLIQFQNNGVVDDSQLPKDRFSAERLKGVDSTLKIQPAKLEDSAVYLCASSTTRNTEAFFGQGTRLTVV.

This chain uses TRBV4-3 with TRBJ2-1; 11 nucleotides match TRBD2. The germline CDR1 and CDR2 sequences are LGHNA and YSLEER. CDR3 size: 16 residues. The V and J ends lost 4 bases and 6 bases, in that order; junction bases with no gene match: 8. This chain's CDR3 is CASSPATSGISNEQFF. The CDR3, as DNA: TGCGCCAGCAGCCCCGCGACTAGCGGGATTTCCAATGAGCAGTTCTTC.

The V and J genes are TRBV7-9 and TRBJ2-1, with D perhaps TRBD2 (5 bases). In germline, CDR1 is SEHNR, CDR2 FQNEAQ (reference sequence). Trimming took 5 bases from V and 8 from J, leaving 16 bases between them. The CDR3 totals 14 residues. The CDR3: CASSPRGFRDEQFF. The CDR3 bases are TGTGCCAGCAGCCCACGAGGGTTTCGCGATGAGCAGTTCTTC.

The rearrangement joins TRBV20-1 to TRBJ2-5; D could derive from TRBD1 or TRBD2 (6 bases each). The length of the CDR3 is 14 residues. Trimming shortened V by 1 base and J by 3 bases, and 12 bases separated the two germline ends. Germline CDR1 is DFQATT and CDR2 is SNEGSKA (reference sequence). The CDR3 bases are TGCAGTGCTAGAGCGGGGGCAGGGAAAGAGACCCAGTACTTC. Translated, it gives CSARAGAGKETQYF.

The chain has TRBV5-6 and TRBJ2-1; tentative D call: TRBD1 (6 bases). Germline lookup yields CDR1 SGHDT and CDR2 YYEEEE. Trimming pared 3 bases from V and 0 bases from J, leaving 7 bases between. This CDR3 spans 14 amino acids. This CDR3 is CASSWDNSYNEQFF. The CDR3 nucleotides are TGTGCCAGCAGCTGGGACAACTCCTACAATGAGCAGTTCTTC.

A few counts support this clonotype. The V call is TRBV7-2, the J call TRBJ1-1; D gene uncertain. This CDR3 has 15 amino acids. CDR1 and CDR2 from the germline V gene are SGHTA and FQGNSA. V was clipped by 4 bases and J by 0 bases, with 12 bases between them. In DNA, the CDR3 is TGTGCCAGCAGCTCGACCGGGGTTCTGAACACTGAAGCTTTCTTT. Translation gives CASSSTGVLNTEAFF. Filled out from reference TRBV7-2 and TRBJ1-1, the complete variable domain reads GAGVSQSPSNKVTEKGKDVELRCDPISGHTALYWYRQSLGQGLEFLIYFQGNSAPDKSGLPSDRFSAERTGGSVSTLTIQRTQQEDSAVYLCASSSTGVLNTEAFFGQGTRLTVV.

This chain uses TRBV5-1 with TRBJ1-6; TRBD1 might be the D (5 bases). Trimming removed 3 bases at V and 7 bases at J, with 17 bases between. There are 16 residues in the CDR3. CDR1 and CDR2 from the germline V gene are SGHRS and YFSETQ. Here the CDR3 reads CASSSSGDGENSPLHF. CDR3 DNA sequence: TGCGCCAGCAGCTCGAGCGGGGACGGGGAAAATTCACCCCTCCACTTT. Complete variable domain (other parts from reference TRBV5-1 and TRBJ1-6): KAGVTQTPRYLIKTRGQQVTLSCSPISGHRSVSWYQQTPGQGLQFLFEYFSETQRNKGNFPGRFSGRQFSNSRSEMNVSTLELGDSALYLCASSSSGDGENSPLHFGNGTRLTVT.

The V and J genes are TRBV5-1 and TRBJ2-2, with D possibly being TRBD2 (6 bases). V lost 5 bases, J lost 3 bases, and 14 bases lay in between. Germline CDR1 reads SGHRS; CDR2 reads YFSETQ. The CDR3 totals 15 residues. The CDR3 DNA is TGCGCCAGCAGGCGGGGCGAAGTGGACACCGGGGAGCTGTTTTTT. As protein: CASRRGEVDTGELFF.

This clonotype has ten or more counts. The chain has TRBV12-5 and TRBJ2-3; 9 bases fit TRBD1. The CDR3 length is 15 residues. J lost 3 bases, V lost 7 bases, and 8 bases had no gene match. Germline CDR1 reads LGHNT; CDR2 reads FRNRAP. The CDR3 sequence: CASAMPGQGTDTQYF. CDR3 nucleotides: TGTGCTAGTGCCATGCCCGGACAGGGGACAGATACGCAGTATTTT.

The V gene is TRBV2, the J gene TRBJ2-3; 9 bases line up with TRBD2. Trimming cost V 5 bases and J 5 bases; bases outside gene matches: 11. CDR3 length: 16 residues. Germline CDR1 SNHLY, CDR2 FYNNEI. The CDR3 DNA reads as TGTGCCAGCAGTACCCCGGGGCGGGGGGGAAGAGATACGCAGTATTTT. The encoded protein is CASSTPGRGGRDTQYF.

The rearrangement uses TRBV7-2 and TRBJ2-5; 8 bases line up with TRBD2. Unmatched junction bases numbered 9, after V lost 2 bases and J lost 7 bases. Germline-derived CDR1 and CDR2 are SGHTA and FQGNSA. This CDR3 is built from 15 residues. The DNA of the CDR3 is TGTGCCAGCAGCTTAAAAGCGGGGGATGCGATGACCCAGTACTTC. This sequence encodes CASSLKAGDAMTQYF.

This clonotype was recorded many times. This chain uses TRBV28 with TRBJ2-7; D ambiguous. The CDR3 length is 14 residues. Germline CDR1 MDHEN, CDR2 SYDVKM. V lost 7 bases and J 2 bases, leaving 15 bases between the germline ends. CDR3 sequence reads: CASTHADTPYEQYV. CDR3 in DNA: TGTGCCAGCACCCACGCAGATACTCCCTACGAGCAGTACGTC.

There are a few counts of this clonotype. The rearrangement links TRBV20-1 to TRBJ1-2; perhaps TRBD1 as D (6 bases). Trimming shortened V by 8 bases and J by 1 base, and 17 bases separated the two germline ends. CDR3 length: 14 residues. Germline V gene lookup returns CDR1 DFQATT and CDR2 SNEGSKA (reference sequence). CDR3 amino acids: CSSQPGGRNYGYTF. The CDR3 DNA reads TGCAGTTCCCAACCCGGGGGGCGTAACTATGGCTACACCTTC.

V is TRBV11-2 and J is TRBJ2-3; 9 bases agree with TRBD2. CDR3 length equals 15 residues. The junction had 8 bases not matched to a gene; V was cut back by 5 bases and J by 5 bases. Germline V lookup: CDR1 SGHAT, CDR2 FQNNGV. The CDR3 here is CASSGRGGYVDTQYF. Here the CDR3 DNA reads TGTGCCAGCAGCGGGCGGGGGGGCTATGTAGATACGCAGTATTTT.

In its sample, this clonotype was seen a few times. The CDR3 sequence is CSARDQLGFTEAFF. The CDR3 bases are TGCAGTGCTAGAGATCAGTTGGGGTTTACTGAAGCTTTCTTT. J is TRBJ1-1 and V is TRBV20-1; D is uncertain. The CDR3 covers 14 residues. Germline V gives CDR1 DFQATT, CDR2 SNEGSKA (reference sequence). V gave up 0 bases and J gave up 5 bases, with 13 bases separating them.

This clonotype was detected a few times. The chain links TRBV7-3 to TRBJ2-3, with D perhaps matching TRBD1 or TRBD2 (7 bases each). The germline V gene has CDR1 SGHTA and CDR2 FQGTGA. The ends were cut back, 2 bases at V and 9 bases at J, with 9 bases in the middle. The CDR3 extends over 12 amino acids. The CDR3 spells CASSLQGGTQYF. CDR3 in DNA: TGTGCCAGCAGCTTACAGGGGGGGACGCAGTATTTT.

The chain carries TRBV7-2 and TRBJ1-6, with D perhaps matching TRBD1 (5 bases). Trimming cost V 1 base and J 9 bases, with 19 bases left between them. CDR1 is SGHTA, CDR2 FQGNSA, per germline. This CDR3 comprises 17 residues. CDR3 coding DNA: TGTGCCAGCAGCTTAGGGGACCGAGCGTGGTATGGTTCACCCCTCCACTTT. It specifies CASSLGDRAWYGSPLHF.

The chain employs TRBV5-1 and TRBJ2-7, with D possibly matching TRBD2 (5 bases). Germline V gene sequence: CDR1 SGHRS, CDR2 YFSETQ. The V and J ends lost 0 bases and 1 base respectively, with 14 bases between them. This CDR3 spans 16 amino acids. CDR3 nucleotide sequence: TGCGCCAGCAGCTTGGGCAGCCGGGATGGTTCCTACGAGCAGTACGTC. It codes for CASSLGSRDGSYEQYV.

This clonotype has a count of ten or more. V is TRBV9 and J is TRBJ2-1; 8 bases match TRBD1. Germline-derived CDR1 and CDR2 are SGDLS and YYNGEE. The CDR3 sequence is 14 residues long. J was trimmed by 3 bases and V by 4 bases; bases with no gene match: 3. Here the CDR3 DNA reads TGTGCCAGCAGCCTAGGACAGGGCTACAATGAGCAGTTCTTC. It yields the protein CASSLGQGYNEQFF.

This clonotype was observed a few times. The chain combines TRBV6-6 with TRBJ2-7; D gene unclear. V was trimmed by 0 bases and J by 2 bases, leaving 11 bases between them. This CDR3 has 15 residues. Germline V gene sequence: CDR1 MNHNY, CDR2 SVGAGI (reference sequence). DNA for the CDR3: TGTGCCAGCAGTTACTCGAAGATTGGCACCTACGAGCAGTACTTC. This translates into CASSYSKIGTYEQYF.

The rearrangement uses TRBV7-2 and TRBJ1-2; the D gene is possibly TRBD1 (5 bases). V was shortened by 7 bases and J by 5 bases, with 17 bases between the two germline ends. This CDR3 spans 14 amino acids. Germline CDR1 SGHTA, CDR2 FQGNSA. The CDR3 DNA reads as TGTGCCAGCACCTTGACAGCAATTCGTTATGGCTACACCTTC. This codes for CASTLTAIRYGYTF.

The chain uses TRBV20-1 and TRBJ1-2; D remains unclear. Trimming removed 7 bases from V and 2 bases from J, with 17 bases in between. Germline CDR1 DFQATT, CDR2 SNEGSKA (reference sequence). This CDR3 spans 14 amino acids. DNA for the CDR3: TGCAGTGTCCCTCCGGGGTCGCTCAACTATGGCTACACCTTC. It codes for CSVPPGSLNYGYTF.

This clonotype was seen only a few times. The rearrangement joins TRBV3-1 to TRBJ1-1; D gene unclear. This CDR3 has 14 amino acids. Per germline, CDR1 LGHDT and CDR2 YNNKEL (reference sequence). V gave up 4 bases and J gave up 2 bases, with 11 bases separating them. The CDR3 reads CASSPSEVNTEAFF. Written as DNA, the CDR3 is TGTGCCAGCAGCCCGAGTGAGGTAAACACTGAAGCTTTCTTT.

The chain couples TRBV6-6 to TRBJ1-6; TRBD1 aligns across 12 bases. The germline CDR1 and CDR2 sequences are MNHNY and SVGAGI (reference sequence). The CDR3 is 17 amino acids. Trimming took 0 bases from V and 9 from J; bases not matched to a gene: 6. CDR3 DNA: TGTGCCAGCAGTTACTCTCAGGGACAGGGGGCAGTTTCACCCCTCCACTTT. Protein sequence: CASSYSQGQGAVSPLHF.